This T cell receptor beta chain derives from a study of CD8+CD57+ T cells in acquired aplastic anemia. Study information: An average of approximately 3.4 ug of DNA was obtained from sorted CD4+ and CD8+ cells. General study points: Patients and controls shared some 30 CD8+ CDR3 sequences, highly expressed in patients. Between patients and controls, CD8+ Simpson's diversity did not vary significantly.

Patients included in sequencing had previously demonstrated CD8+CD57+ cell expansion by flow cytometry. Profiling that covered TCR beta VDJ and CDR3 relied on genomic DNA as its template. TCRdb re-analysed the reads in MiXCR, keeping a single row per CDR3 protein. The table includes a few hundred thousand distinct CDR3 sequences, 25% to 40% detected once. With respect to this clonotype: The target antigen is unknown.

The CDR3 sequence is 12 residues long. Germline V lookup: CDR1 SGHDT, CDR2 YYEEEE. V lost 0 bases to trimming and J lost 10 bases, with 8 bases between them. The source is a human donor with aplastic anemia. V usage is TRBV5-6 and J usage is TRBJ2-1; unclear D gene. Specimen: sorted CD4+, CD8+, or CD8+CD57+ T cells (not recorded which) from PBMCs. The CDR3 spells CASSLGTLEQFF. DNA for the CDR3: TGTGCCAGCAGCTTGGGTACTCTGGAGCAGTTCTTC.